The source of this T cell receptor beta chain is a study of neoadjuvant nivolumab and ipilimumab in lung cancer. The germline gives CDR1 SNHLY, CDR2 FYNNEI. With 6 bases clipped from V and 2 bases from J, the junction kept 7 bases outside the gene matches. CDR3 length equals 15 residues. TCRdb's table, derived via immunoSEQ multiplex PCR, lists solely in-frame clones and lacks some. The sample includes fewer than 4,500 clones, 81% seen only once; the top ten take roughly 5.5%. This material consisted of normal lung tissue adjacent to the tumor, taken after neoadjuvant nivolumab, alone or with ipilimumab, at or shortly before surgery. The chain carries TRBV2 and TRBJ2-7, with 10 nucleotides matching TRBD1. The sequence derives from an adult with non-small cell lung cancer. Some clones in this sample may be carry-over from other donors' samples. The chain's CDR3 is CASRPYGQGAYEQYF. The CDR3 bases are TGTGCCAGCAGGCCATACGGACAGGGGGCCTACGAGCAGTACTTC.